This T cell receptor beta chain was obtained from a study of shared clonotypes between healthy human individuals. Once extracted for a subset, genomic DNA was divided evenly among several immunoSEQ plates. TCRdb's copy holds only in-frame clones and misses some; the assay was immunoSEQ multiplex PCR. The table shows about 380,000 clones, with 96% occurring only once. Study-wide points: The sharing of about 5.3% of naive CD4 clonotypes was seen across several donors.

CDR1 is LGHNA, CDR2 YNFKEQ, per germline. V lost 0 bases to trimming and J lost 6 bases, with 9 bases between them. This CDR3 comprises 13 residues. Remarks on this clone: Antigen specificity is unknown.

This clonotype was obtained from a young man in good health. Input material: memory CD8+ T cells sorted from blood. The subset: CD45RO+ cells pooled with CCR7-negative TemRA cells. The chain joins TRBV4-2 to TRBJ2-7; D not resolved. The CDR3 DNA reads TGTGCCAGCAGCCAAGATTACGGTACCGAGCAGTACTTC. Amino acid sequence: CASSQDYGTEQYF.